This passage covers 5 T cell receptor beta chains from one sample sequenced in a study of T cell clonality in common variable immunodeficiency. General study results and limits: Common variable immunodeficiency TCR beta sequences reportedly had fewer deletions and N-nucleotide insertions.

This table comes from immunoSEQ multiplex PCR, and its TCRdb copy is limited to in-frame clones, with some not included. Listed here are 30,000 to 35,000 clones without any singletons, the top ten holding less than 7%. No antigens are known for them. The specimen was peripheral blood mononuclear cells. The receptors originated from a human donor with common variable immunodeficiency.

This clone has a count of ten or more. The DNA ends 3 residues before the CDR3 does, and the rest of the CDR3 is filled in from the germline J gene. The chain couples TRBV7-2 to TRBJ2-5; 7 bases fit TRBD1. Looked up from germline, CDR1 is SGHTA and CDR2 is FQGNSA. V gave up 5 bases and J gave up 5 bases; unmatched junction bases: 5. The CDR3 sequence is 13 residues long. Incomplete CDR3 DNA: TGTGCCAGCAGCCCCGGACAGGCGGAGACC. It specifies CASSPGQAET. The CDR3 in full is CASSPGQAETQYF.

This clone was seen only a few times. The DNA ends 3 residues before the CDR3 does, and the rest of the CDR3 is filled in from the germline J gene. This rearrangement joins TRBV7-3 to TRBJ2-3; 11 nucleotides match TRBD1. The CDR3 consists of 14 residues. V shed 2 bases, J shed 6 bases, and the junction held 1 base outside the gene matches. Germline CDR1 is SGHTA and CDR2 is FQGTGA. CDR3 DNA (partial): TGTGCCAGCAGCTTAGGACAGGGGGCCGATACG. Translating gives CASSLGQGADT. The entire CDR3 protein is CASSLGQGADTQYF.

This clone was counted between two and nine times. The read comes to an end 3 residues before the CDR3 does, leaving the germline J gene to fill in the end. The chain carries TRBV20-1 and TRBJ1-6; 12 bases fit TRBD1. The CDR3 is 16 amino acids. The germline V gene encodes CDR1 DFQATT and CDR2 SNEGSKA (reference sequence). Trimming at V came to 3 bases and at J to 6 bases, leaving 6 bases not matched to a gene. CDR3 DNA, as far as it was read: TGCAGTGCTAGGGGGACAGGGGGCGCCGGTAATTCACCC. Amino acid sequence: CSARGTGGAGNSP. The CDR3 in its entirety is CSARGTGGAGNSPLHF.

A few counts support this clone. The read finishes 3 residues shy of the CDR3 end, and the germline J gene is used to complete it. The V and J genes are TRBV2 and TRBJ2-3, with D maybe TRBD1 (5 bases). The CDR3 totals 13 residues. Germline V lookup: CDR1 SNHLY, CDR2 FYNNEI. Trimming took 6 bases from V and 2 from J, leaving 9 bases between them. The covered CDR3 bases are TGTGCCAGCAGCGTGACAGTCACAGATACG. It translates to CASSVTVTDT. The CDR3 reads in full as CASSVTVTDTQYF. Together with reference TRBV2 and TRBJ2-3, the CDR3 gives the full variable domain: EPEVTQTPSHQVTQMGQEVILRCVPISNHLYFYWYRQILGQKVEFLVSFYNNEISEKSEIFDDQFSVERPDGSNFTLKIRSTKLEDSAMYFCASSVTVTDTQYFGPGTRLTVL.

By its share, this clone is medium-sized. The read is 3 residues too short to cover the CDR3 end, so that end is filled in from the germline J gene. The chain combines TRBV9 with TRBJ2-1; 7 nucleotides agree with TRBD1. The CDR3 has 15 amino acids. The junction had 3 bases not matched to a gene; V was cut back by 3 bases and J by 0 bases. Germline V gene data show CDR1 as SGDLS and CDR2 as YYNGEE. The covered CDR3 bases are TGTGCCAGCAGCGGTGGGACAGCCTCCTACAATGAG. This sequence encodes CASSGGTASYNE. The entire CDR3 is CASSGGTASYNEQFF.